This TCR beta chain was captured in a study of T cells after posttransplantation cyclophosphamide. The CDR3 runs to 15 residues. V dropped 6 bases and J dropped 0 bases, with 12 bases sitting between them. CDR1 is SNHLY and CDR2 is FYNNEI in the germline V gene. The data were produced by immunoSEQ multiplex PCR, yet TCRdb's version contains in-frame clones alone and is incomplete. Found here are some 2,000 clones, less than 95% of them singletons; the top ten hold about 3%. The origin of this receptor is a woman between 45 and 65 years old in good health and a related stem cell transplant donor. The chain carries TRBV2 and TRBJ1-5, with TRBD1 as a possible D gene (6 bases). The specimen was CD4+ T cells sorted from bone marrow. As DNA, the CDR3 is TGTGCCAGCAGGGACAGAGATTATAGCAATCAGCCCCAGCATTTT. Residues: CASRDRDYSNQPQHF.